The clone carrying this T cell receptor (beta chain) showed up just a few times. Produced via immunoSEQ multiplex PCR; TCRdb's table is partial and in-frame only. The sample contains about 2.4 million clones, 93% of which appear only once. CD45RA+ naive and CD45RA-negative memory subsets were separated from CD4+ cells. This record belongs to a study of shared clonotypes between healthy human individuals. Study-level background: Per-donor plates numbered three CD4 naive, three CD4 memory, two CD8 naive and one CD8 memory.

The clonotype was recovered from a man aged 18-30 years in good health. Some clones in this sample may be carry-over from other donors' samples. The sample comprised naive CD4+ T cells from PBMCs. The sample's subset: CD45RA+ positively selected.

The CDR3 here is CSVDNRSNTEAFF. CDR3 nucleotide sequence: TGCAGCGTTGATAACAGGTCGAACACTGAAGCTTTCTTT. The chain has TRBV29-1 and TRBJ1-1; a weak D match, TRBD1 (5 bases). V was shortened by 3 bases and J by 1 base, with 9 bases between the two germline ends. This CDR3 has 13 residues. Germline assignment: CDR1 SQVTM and CDR2 ANQGSEA.